These 3 T cell receptor beta chains originate from one sample sequenced in a study of blood T cell repertoires in COVID-19. Some clones are missing from TCRdb's copy, which holds only in-frame ones; the method was immunoSEQ multiplex PCR. The data hold under 250,000 clones, with about four fifths observed a single time. Source material: PBMCs or T cells enriched from blood (not recorded which). These receptors came from a woman between 50 and 59 years old who had been exposed to COVID-19.

V usage is TRBV19 and J usage is TRBJ1-5; D might be TRBD1 (6 bases). The CDR3 covers 15 residues. Germline lookup yields CDR1 LNHDA and CDR2 SQIVND (reference sequence). The germline V and J ends were trimmed by 5 bases and 9 bases, with 20 bases remaining between them. CDR3 sequence (DNA): TGTGCCAGTAGTCCCCCGACAGGAGAAGAGGGGCCCCAGCATTTT. Its translation is CASSPPTGEEGPQHF.

The chain is built from TRBV20-1 and TRBJ1-1, with D unclear. The CDR3 runs 10 residues. Germline V gene data show CDR1 as DFQATT and CDR2 as SNEGSKA (reference sequence). V lost 6 bases, J lost 6 bases, and 8 bases lay in between. The CDR3 nucleotides read TGCAGTGCCCCCGGGTCTGAAGCTTTCTTT. It translates to CSAPGSEAFF.

The rearrangement uses TRBV9 and TRBJ2-3; D might be TRBD2 (5 bases). This CDR3 has 17 residues. Germline V gene data show CDR1 as SGDLS and CDR2 as YYNGEE. Trimming took off 0 bases at V and 1 base at J, with 15 bases between the two ends. CDR3 sequence reads: CASSVAVSLRGTDTQYF. In nucleotides, the CDR3 is TGTGCCAGCAGCGTAGCAGTATCCCTGCGGGGCACAGATACGCAGTATTTT.